The clone carrying this TCR beta chain was seen more than once but under ten times. Using immunoSEQ multiplex PCR, the repertoire was profiled, and TCRdb retains in-frame clones only, with some absent. Among 180,000 or so clones listed, 75% to 90% were seen once. V lost 0 bases to trimming and J lost 3 bases, with 6 bases between them. Germline V gene sequence: CDR1 SGDLS, CDR2 YYNGEE. CDR3 size: 13 residues. The data are from a study of blood T cell repertoires in COVID-19. The TCR was taken from a man aged 35 to 55 with acute or convalescent COVID-19. The chain carries TRBV9 and TRBJ1-1; perhaps TRBD1 as D (5 bases). The sample comprised peripheral blood. CDR3 nucleotide sequence: TGTGCCAGCAGCGTAGGGGGGGACACTGAAGCTTTCTTT. Translating gives CASSVGGDTEAFF.